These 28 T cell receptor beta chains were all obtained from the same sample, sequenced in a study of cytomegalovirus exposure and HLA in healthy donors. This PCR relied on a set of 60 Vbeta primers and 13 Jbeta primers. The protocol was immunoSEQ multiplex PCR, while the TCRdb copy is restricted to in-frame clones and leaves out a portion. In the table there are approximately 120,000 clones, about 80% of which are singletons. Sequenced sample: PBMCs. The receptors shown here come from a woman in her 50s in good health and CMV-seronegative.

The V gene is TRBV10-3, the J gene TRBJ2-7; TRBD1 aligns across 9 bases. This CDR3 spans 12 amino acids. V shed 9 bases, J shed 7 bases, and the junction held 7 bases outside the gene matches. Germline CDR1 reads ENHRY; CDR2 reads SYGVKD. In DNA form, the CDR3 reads TGTGCCATAGGGACAGGGAGCCTGGAGCAGTACTTC. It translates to CAIGTGSLEQYF.

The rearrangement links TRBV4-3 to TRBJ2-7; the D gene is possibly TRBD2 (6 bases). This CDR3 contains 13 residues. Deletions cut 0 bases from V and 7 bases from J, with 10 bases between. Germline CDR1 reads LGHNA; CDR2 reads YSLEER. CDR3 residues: CASSQEGLGEQYF. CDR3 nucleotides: TGCGCCAGCAGCCAAGAGGGACTGGGGGAGCAGTACTTC.

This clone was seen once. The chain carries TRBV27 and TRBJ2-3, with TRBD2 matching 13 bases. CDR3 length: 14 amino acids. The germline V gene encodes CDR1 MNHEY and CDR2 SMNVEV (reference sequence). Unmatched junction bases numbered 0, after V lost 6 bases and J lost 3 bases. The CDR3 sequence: CASRGLAGTDTQYF. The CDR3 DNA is TGTGCCAGCAGGGGACTAGCGGGAACAGATACGCAGTATTTT.

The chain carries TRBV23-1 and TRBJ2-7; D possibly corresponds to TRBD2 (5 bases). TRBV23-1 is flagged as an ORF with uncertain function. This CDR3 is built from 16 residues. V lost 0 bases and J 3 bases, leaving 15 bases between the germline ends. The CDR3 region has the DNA TGCGCCAGCAGTCAATCCACCAGGAGGCCCTACTACGAGCAGTACTTC. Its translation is CASSQSTRRPYYEQYF.

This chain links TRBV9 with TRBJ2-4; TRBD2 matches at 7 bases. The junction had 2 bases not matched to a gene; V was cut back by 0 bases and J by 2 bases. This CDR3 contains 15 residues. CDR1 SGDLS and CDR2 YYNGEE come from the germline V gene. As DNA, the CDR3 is TGTGCCAGCAGCGTAGGGGGGGGAACCAAAAACATTCAGTACTTC. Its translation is CASSVGGGTKNIQYF.

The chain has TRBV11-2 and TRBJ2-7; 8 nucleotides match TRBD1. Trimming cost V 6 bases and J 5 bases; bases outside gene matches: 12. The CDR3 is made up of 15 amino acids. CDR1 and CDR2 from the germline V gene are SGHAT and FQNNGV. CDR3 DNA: TGTGCCAGCAGTCCAATCGACAGGGGCGGTAACGAGCAGTACTTC. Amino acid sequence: CASSPIDRGGNEQYF.

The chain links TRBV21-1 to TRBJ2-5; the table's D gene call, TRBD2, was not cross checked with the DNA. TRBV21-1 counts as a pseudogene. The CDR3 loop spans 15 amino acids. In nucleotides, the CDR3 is TGTGCCAGCAGCCATCCTGTCGGGGGTTCGGAGACCCAGTACTTC. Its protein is CASSHPVGGSETQYF.

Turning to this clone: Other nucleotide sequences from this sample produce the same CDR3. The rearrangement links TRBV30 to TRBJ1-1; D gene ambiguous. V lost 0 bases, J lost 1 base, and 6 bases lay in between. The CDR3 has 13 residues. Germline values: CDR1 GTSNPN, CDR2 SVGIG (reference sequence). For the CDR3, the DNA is TGTGCCTGGAGTGTACCAGGGAACACTGAAGCTTTCTTT. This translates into CAWSVPGNTEAFF.

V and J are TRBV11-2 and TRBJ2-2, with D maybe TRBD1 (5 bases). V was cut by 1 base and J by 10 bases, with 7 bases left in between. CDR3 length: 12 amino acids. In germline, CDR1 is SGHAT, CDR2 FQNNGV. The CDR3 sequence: CASSLGGQELFF. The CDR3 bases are TGTGCCAGCAGCTTAGGGGGCCAGGAGCTGTTTTTT.

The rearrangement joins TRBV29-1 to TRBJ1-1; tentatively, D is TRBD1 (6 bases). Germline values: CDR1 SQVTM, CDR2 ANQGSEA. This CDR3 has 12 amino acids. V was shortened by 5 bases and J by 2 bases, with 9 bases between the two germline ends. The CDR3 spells CSVSGTNTEAFF. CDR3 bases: TGCAGCGTTTCCGGGACAAACACTGAAGCTTTCTTT.

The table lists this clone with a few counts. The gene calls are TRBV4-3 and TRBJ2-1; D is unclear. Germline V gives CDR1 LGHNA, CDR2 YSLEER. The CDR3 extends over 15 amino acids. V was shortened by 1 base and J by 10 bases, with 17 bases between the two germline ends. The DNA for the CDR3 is TGCGCCAGCAGCCAAGTAGATTTGGTGGGCAACGAGCAGTTCTTC. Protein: CASSQVDLVGNEQFF.

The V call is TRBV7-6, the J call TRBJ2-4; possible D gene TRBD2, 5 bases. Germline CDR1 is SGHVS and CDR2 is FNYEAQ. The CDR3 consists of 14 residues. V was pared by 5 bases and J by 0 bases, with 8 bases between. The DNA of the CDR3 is TGTGCCAGCAGCCCCGGACTAGCCAAAAACATTCAGTACTTC. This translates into CASSPGLAKNIQYF.

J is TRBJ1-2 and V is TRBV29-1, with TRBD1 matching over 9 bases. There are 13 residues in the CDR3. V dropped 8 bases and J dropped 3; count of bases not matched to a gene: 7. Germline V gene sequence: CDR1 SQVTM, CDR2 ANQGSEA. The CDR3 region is CSIGQGRDYGYTF. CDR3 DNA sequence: TGCAGCATAGGACAGGGGAGAGACTATGGCTACACCTTC.

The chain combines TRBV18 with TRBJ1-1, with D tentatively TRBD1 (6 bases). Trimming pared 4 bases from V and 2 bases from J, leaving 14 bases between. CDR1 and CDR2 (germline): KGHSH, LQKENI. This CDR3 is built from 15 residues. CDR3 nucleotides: TGTGCCAGCTCACGGGAGGGGGGCCAAAACACTGAAGCTTTCTTT. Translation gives CASSREGGQNTEAFF.

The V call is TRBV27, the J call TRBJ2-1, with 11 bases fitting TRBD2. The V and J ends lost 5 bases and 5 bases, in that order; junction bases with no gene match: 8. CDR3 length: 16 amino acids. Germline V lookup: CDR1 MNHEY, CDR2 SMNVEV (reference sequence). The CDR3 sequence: CASSLLAGGPDNEQFF. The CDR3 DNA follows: TGTGCCAGCAGTCTATTAGCGGGAGGGCCTGACAATGAGCAGTTCTTC.

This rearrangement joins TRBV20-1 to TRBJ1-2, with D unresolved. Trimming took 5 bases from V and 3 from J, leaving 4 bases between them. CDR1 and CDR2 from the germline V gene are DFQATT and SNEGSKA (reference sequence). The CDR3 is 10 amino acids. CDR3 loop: CSAQDYGYTF. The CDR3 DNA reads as TGCAGTGCTCAGGACTATGGCTACACCTTC.

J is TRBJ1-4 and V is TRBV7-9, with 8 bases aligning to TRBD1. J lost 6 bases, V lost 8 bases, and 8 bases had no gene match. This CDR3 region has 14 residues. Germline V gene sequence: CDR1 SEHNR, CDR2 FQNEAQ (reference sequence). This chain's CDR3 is CASRQQGVDEKLFF. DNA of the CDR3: TGTGCCAGCCGTCAACAGGGGGTTGATGAAAAACTGTTTTTT.

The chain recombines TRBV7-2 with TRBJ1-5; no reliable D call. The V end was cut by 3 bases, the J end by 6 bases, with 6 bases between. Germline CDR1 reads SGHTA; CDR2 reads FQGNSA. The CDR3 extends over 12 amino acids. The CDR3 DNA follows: TGTGCCAGCAGCTTGGGGAGTCAGCCCCAGCATTTT. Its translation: CASSLGSQPQHF.

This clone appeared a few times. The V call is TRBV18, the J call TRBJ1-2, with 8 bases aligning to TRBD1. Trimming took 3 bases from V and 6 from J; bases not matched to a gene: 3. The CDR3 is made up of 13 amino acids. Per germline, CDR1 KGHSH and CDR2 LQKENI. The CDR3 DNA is TGTGCCAGCTCACCGGACAGGGCGGATGGCTACACCTTC. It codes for CASSPDRADGYTF.

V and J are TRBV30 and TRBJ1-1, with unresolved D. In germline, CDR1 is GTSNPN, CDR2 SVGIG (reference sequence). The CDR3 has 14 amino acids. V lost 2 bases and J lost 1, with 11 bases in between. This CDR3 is CAWSLDLGNTEAFF. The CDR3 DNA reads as TGTGCCTGGAGTCTCGACTTAGGGAACACTGAAGCTTTCTTT.

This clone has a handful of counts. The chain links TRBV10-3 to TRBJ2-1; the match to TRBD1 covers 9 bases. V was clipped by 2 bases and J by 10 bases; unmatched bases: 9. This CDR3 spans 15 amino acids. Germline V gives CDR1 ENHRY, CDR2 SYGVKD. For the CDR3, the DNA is TGTGCCATCAGTGAGAGACAGGGGGAGAACTCAGAGCAGTTCTTC. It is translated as CAISERQGENSEQFF.

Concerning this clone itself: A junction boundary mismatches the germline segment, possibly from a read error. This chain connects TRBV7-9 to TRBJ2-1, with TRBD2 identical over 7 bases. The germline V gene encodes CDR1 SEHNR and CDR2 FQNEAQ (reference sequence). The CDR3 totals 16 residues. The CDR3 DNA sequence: TGTGCCAGCAGCTTAGCACGTCTAGCGGCCTACACTGAGCAGTTCTTC. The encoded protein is CASSLARLAAYTEQFF.

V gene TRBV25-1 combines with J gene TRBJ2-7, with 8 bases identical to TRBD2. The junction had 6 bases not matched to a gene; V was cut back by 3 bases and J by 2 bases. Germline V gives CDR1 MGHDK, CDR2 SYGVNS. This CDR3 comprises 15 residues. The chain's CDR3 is CASSDPAGGTYEQYF. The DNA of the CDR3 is TGTGCCAGCAGTGACCCCGCGGGAGGAACCTACGAGCAGTACTTC.

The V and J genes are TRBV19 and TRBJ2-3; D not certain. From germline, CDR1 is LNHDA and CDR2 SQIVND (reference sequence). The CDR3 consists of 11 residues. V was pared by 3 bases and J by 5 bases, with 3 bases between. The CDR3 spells CASSIGDTQYF. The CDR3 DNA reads TGTGCCAGTAGTATCGGAGATACGCAGTATTTT.

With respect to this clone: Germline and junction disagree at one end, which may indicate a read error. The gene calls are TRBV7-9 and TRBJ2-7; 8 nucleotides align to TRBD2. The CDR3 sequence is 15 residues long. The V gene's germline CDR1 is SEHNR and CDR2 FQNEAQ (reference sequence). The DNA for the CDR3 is TGTTCCAGCAGCTTAGTACTAGCGGACGTCTACGAGCAGTACTTC. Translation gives CSSSLVLADVYEQYF. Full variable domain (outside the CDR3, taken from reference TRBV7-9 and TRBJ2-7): DTGVSQNPRHKITKRGQNVTFRCDPISEHNRLYWYRQTLGQGPEFLTYFQNEAQLEKSRLLSDRFSAERPKGSFSTLEIQRTEQGDSAMYLCSSSLVLADVYEQYFGPGTRLTVT.

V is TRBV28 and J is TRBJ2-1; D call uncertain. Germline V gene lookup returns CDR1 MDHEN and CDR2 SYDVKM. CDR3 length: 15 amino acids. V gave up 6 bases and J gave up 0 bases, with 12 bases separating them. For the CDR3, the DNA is TGTGCCAGCAGACCCCCGGTAAACTCCTACAATGAGCAGTTCTTC. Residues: CASRPPVNSYNEQFF.

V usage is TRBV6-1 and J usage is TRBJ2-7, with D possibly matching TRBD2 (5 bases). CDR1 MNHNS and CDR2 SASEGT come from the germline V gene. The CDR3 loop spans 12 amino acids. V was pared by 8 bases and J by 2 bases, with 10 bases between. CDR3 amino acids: CASVREPYEQYF. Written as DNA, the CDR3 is TGTGCCAGCGTCCGGGAACCCTACGAGCAGTACTTC.

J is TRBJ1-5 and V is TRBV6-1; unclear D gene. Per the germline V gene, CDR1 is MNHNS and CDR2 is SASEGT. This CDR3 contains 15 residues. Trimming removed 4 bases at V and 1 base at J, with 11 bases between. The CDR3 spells CASSGRETSNQPQHF. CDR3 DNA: TGTGCCAGCAGTGGAAGGGAGACAAGCAATCAGCCCCAGCATTTT.